These 15 T cell receptor beta chains originate from one sample sequenced in a study of OX40 agonist ivuxolimab in advanced cancers. Using immunoSEQ multiplex PCR, the repertoire was profiled, and TCRdb retains in-frame clones only, with some absent. This table has around 100,000 clones, approximately 90% appearing once. The material was CD4+ or CD8+ T cells sorted from blood, obtained in a trial of the OX40 agonist ivuxolimab. These receptors were collected from an adult with an advanced solid tumor such as melanoma, head and neck, liver or kidney cancer.

The CDR3 protein is CASSDGARGSPNYGYTF. The CDR3 DNA follows: TGTGCCAGCAGTGATGGCGCCCGGGGCAGCCCTAACTATGGCTACACCTTC. J is TRBJ1-2 and V is TRBV2, with a possible D match to TRBD1 (5 bases). CDR3 length: 17 amino acids. The germline V gene encodes CDR1 SNHLY and CDR2 FYNNEI. Trimming cost V 3 bases and J 0 bases, with 17 bases left between them.

The CDR3 spells CASSYQSGSPLHF. The CDR3 DNA follows: TGTGCCAGCAGTTACCAATCCGGCTCACCCCTCCACTTT. The gene calls are TRBV6-6 and TRBJ1-6; D unclear. This CDR3 contains 13 residues. Per the germline V gene, CDR1 is MNHNY and CDR2 is SVGAGI (reference sequence). V lost 2 bases, J lost 10 bases, and 9 bases lay in between.

The gene calls are TRBV7-8 and TRBJ1-2, with D perhaps TRBD1 (6 bases). This CDR3 spans 16 amino acids. Trimming left V 4 bases short and J 4 bases short, with 19 bases between. The germline gives CDR1 SGHVS, CDR2 FQNEAQ. The CDR3 nucleotides read TGTGCCAGCAGCTCCCAGGCGAGGGGGGCACTCTATGGCTACACCTTC. Translation gives CASSSQARGALYGYTF.

This clone occurred a few times. CDR3 DNA: TGCAGCGTTGCGGCAGGGGATGGCTACACCTTC. Protein product: CSVAAGDGYTF. This rearrangement joins TRBV29-1 to TRBJ1-2; D may be TRBD1 (6 bases). V lost 4 bases and J lost 6, with 9 bases in between. CDR1 and CDR2 from the germline V gene are SQVTM and ANQGSEA. The CDR3 has 11 residues.

This clone was counted once. The rearrangement uses TRBV6-1 and TRBJ1-1; 10 bases match TRBD1. The germline V gene encodes CDR1 MNHNS and CDR2 SASEGT. The CDR3 sequence is 14 residues long. The J segment lost 3 bases and the V segment lost 6 bases, leaving 4 bases of the junction unmatched. CDR3 DNA sequence: TGTGCCAGCAGAGGGACAGGGGCACACACTGAAGCTTTCTTT. Amino acids: CASRGTGAHTEAFF.

This chain joins TRBV7-9 and TRBJ1-1, with 11 bases identical to TRBD1. Per germline, CDR1 SEHNR and CDR2 FQNEAQ (reference sequence). Losses at the gene ends were 4 bases for V and 1 base for J; bases not matched to a gene: 5. The CDR3 totals 16 residues. The CDR3 protein is CASSSDRGPQNTEAFF. CDR3 nucleotides: TGTGCCAGCAGCTCGGACAGGGGGCCTCAGAACACTGAAGCTTTCTTT.

V and J are TRBV10-1 and TRBJ2-7; TRBD2 matches 7 bases. J lost 6 bases, V lost 5 bases, and 7 bases had no gene match. CDR3 length: 13 amino acids. CDR1 and CDR2 from the germline V gene are WNHNN and SYGVQD (reference sequence). The CDR3 DNA reads as TGCGCCAGCAGTCTGACTAGCATAGGCGAGCAGTACTTC. The encoded protein is CASSLTSIGEQYF.

The chain carries TRBV30 and TRBJ1-2, with D uncertain. CDR1 and CDR2 from the germline V gene are GTSNPN and SVGIG (reference sequence). V was trimmed by 5 bases and J by 4 bases, leaving 20 bases between them. This CDR3 is 15 amino acids long. The CDR3 DNA is TGTGCCTGGGTGTGGCTGGGAGGCTGGAGCTATGGCTACACCTTC. It translates to CAWVWLGGWSYGYTF.

V and J are TRBV9 and TRBJ2-1, with D possibly being TRBD1 (6 bases). The CDR3 has 15 amino acids. Germline V CDR1 and CDR2: SGDLS, YYNGEE. The ends were cut back, 0 bases at V and 6 bases at J, with 13 bases in the middle. The CDR3 DNA sequence: TGTGCCAGCAGCGTAGGACCGGACAGATCCAATGAGCAGTTCTTC. Its protein product is CASSVGPDRSNEQFF.

This chain links TRBV6-6 with TRBJ1-2; possibly TRBD1 for D (5 bases). The germline V gene encodes CDR1 MNHNY and CDR2 SVGAGI (reference sequence). Trimming left V 8 bases short and J 8 bases short, with 18 bases between. The CDR3 length is 13 residues. The CDR3 nucleotides are TGTGCCAGCTTCTTCGGGGGTGGTTCAGGCTACACCTTC. Its translation is CASFFGGGSGYTF.

The CDR3 protein is CASSLRRETNEKLFF. In nucleotides, the CDR3 is TGTGCCAGCAGCTTAAGGAGGGAGACTAATGAAAAACTGTTTTTT. The chain combines TRBV7-8 with TRBJ1-4; no reliable D call. Germline assignment: CDR1 SGHVS and CDR2 FQNEAQ. This CDR3 spans 15 amino acids. V was trimmed by 2 bases and J by 2 bases, leaving 9 bases between them.

J is TRBJ1-1 and V is TRBV2, with D unresolved. Germline CDR1 SNHLY, CDR2 FYNNEI. Trimming removed 4 bases from V and 7 bases from J, with 10 bases in between. The CDR3 runs to 12 residues. The CDR3 bases are TGTGCCAGCAGTGTTTGGGGAATTGAAGCTTTCTTT. Amino acids: CASSVWGIEAFF.

The chain carries TRBV28 and TRBJ1-1; unclear D gene. V was pared by 7 bases and J by 0 bases, with 18 bases between. CDR1 and CDR2 from the germline V gene are MDHEN and SYDVKM. CDR3 length: 16 amino acids. The CDR3: CASNEPQRALNTEAFF. The CDR3 DNA reads TGTGCCAGCAATGAACCCCAGAGGGCTTTGAACACTGAAGCTTTCTTT. Drawing the rest from reference TRBV28 and TRBJ1-1, the complete variable domain is DVKVTQSSRYLVKRTGEKVFLECVQDMDHENMFWYRQDPGLGLRLIYFSYDVKMKEKGDIPEGYSVSREKKERFSLILESASTNQTSMYLCASNEPQRALNTEAFFGQGTRLTVV.

This clone was counted once. V gene TRBV5-1 combines with J gene TRBJ2-3; TRBD2 matches 12 bases. Germline V gives CDR1 SGHRS, CDR2 YFSETQ. V was clipped by 3 bases and J by 2 bases; unmatched bases: 7. The CDR3 is 17 amino acids. The CDR3 spells CASSSELAGGATDTQYF. Written as DNA, the CDR3 is TGCGCCAGCAGCTCTGAACTAGCGGGAGGCGCCACAGATACGCAGTATTTT.

This clone has more than one count but fewer than ten. V and J are TRBV19 and TRBJ1-2, with D perhaps matching TRBD1 (5 bases). V was clipped by 4 bases and J by 1 base, with 10 bases between them. The CDR3 runs 14 residues. The germline V gene encodes CDR1 LNHDA and CDR2 SQIVND (reference sequence). CDR3 residues: CASSTRQRNYGYTF. In DNA, the CDR3 is TGTGCCAGTAGTACAAGACAGCGTAACTATGGCTACACCTTC.